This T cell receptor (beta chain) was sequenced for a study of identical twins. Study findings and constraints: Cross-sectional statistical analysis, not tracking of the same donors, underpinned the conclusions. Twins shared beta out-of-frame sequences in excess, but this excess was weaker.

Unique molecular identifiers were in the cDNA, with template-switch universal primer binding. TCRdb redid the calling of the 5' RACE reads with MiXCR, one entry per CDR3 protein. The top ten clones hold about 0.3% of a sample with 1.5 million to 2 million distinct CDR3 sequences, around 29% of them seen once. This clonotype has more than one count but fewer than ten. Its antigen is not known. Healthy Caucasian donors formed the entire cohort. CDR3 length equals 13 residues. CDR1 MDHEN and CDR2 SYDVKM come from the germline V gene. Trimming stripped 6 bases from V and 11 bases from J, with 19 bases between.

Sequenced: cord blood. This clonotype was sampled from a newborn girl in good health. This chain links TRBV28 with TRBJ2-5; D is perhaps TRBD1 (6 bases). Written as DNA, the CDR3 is TGTGCCAGCAGCCTGGGGGCTCGCGATGAGCAGTACTTC. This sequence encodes CASSLGARDEQYF.